A single sample gave rise to the 32 T cell receptor beta chains below, sequenced in a study of blood T cell repertoires in COVID-19. Measured with immunoSEQ multiplex PCR; TCRdb has only the in-frame clones, and not every one. The sample holds about 140,000 clones; over 70% are singletons and the top ten take over 5%. The sequenced material came from PBMCs or T cells enriched from blood (not recorded which). These receptors originate from a man between 70 and 80 years old who had been exposed to COVID-19.

The V and J genes are TRBV29-1 and TRBJ2-7; TRBD1 matches at 7 bases. V was clipped by 2 bases and J by 3 bases; unmatched bases: 7. The germline V gene encodes CDR1 SQVTM and CDR2 ANQGSEA. The length of the CDR3 is 14 residues. CDR3 DNA: TGCAGCGTTGAACTAGGGGGCATCAGCTACGAGCAGTACTTC. Protein sequence: CSVELGGISYEQYF.

This chain links TRBV13 with TRBJ2-7, with a tentative D call TRBD1 (6 bases). The CDR3 length is 14 residues. V shed 4 bases and J shed 2 bases, with 12 bases lying between them. Germline V gene lookup returns CDR1 PRHDT and CDR2 FYEKMQ (reference sequence). The CDR3 DNA sequence: TGTGCCAGCAGCTCTAGGGACACCACCTACGAGCAGTACTTC. This codes for CASSSRDTTYEQYF.

Only a few counts were recorded for this clone. CDR3 nucleotides: TGTGCCAGCAGCTTGCTCGGGACAGGGTACTACGAGCAGTACTTC. Amino acids: CASSLLGTGYYEQYF. The rearrangement links TRBV5-5 to TRBJ2-7; 9 bases agree with TRBD1. The J segment lost 3 bases and the V segment lost 1 base, leaving 5 bases of the junction unmatched. The CDR3 totals 15 residues. CDR1 and CDR2 from the germline V gene are SGHKS and YYEKEE (reference sequence).

This chain joins TRBV6-5 and TRBJ1-1; no definite D call. Germline V gives CDR1 MNHEY, CDR2 SVGAGI. This CDR3 is 13 amino acids long. The V end lost 3 bases, the J end lost 3 bases, and 8 bases lay between the germline ends. The CDR3 bases are TGTGCCAGCAGTTATGGAGGGTACACTGAAGCTTTCTTT. Residues: CASSYGGYTEAFF.

The chain uses TRBV9 and TRBJ1-1, with 9 nucleotides matching TRBD1. V lost 4 bases to trimming and J lost 5 bases; unmatched junction nucleotides: 12. This CDR3 is 16 amino acids long. The germline CDR1 and CDR2 sequences are SGDLS and YYNGEE. The CDR3 loop reads CASSLGQGPGGTEAFF. Here the CDR3 DNA reads TGTGCCAGCAGCTTGGGACAGGGACCAGGCGGGACTGAAGCTTTCTTT. Full variable domain (outside the CDR3, taken from reference TRBV9 and TRBJ1-1): DSGVTQTPKHLITATGQRVTLRCSPRSGDLSVYWYQQSLDQGLQFLIQYYNGEERAKGNILERFSAQQFPDLHSELNLSSLELGDSALYFCASSLGQGPGGTEAFFGQGTRLTVV.

The CDR3 sequence: CASSSGAGAVGGETQYF. The CDR3, as DNA: TGTGCCAGCAGCTCAGGTGCGGGAGCGGTTGGTGGAGAGACCCAGTACTTC. V is TRBV9 and J is TRBJ2-5, with TRBD2 identical over 7 bases. There are 17 residues in the CDR3. Germline-derived CDR1 and CDR2 are SGDLS and YYNGEE. V was clipped by 4 bases and J by 4 bases; unmatched bases: 16.

This clone was recorded once. The J gene is TRBJ1-3, the V gene TRBV25-1; D may be TRBD1 (6 bases). CDR3 length: 15 amino acids. Trimming took off 3 bases at V and 1 base at J, with 10 bases between the two ends. The germline V gene encodes CDR1 MGHDK and CDR2 SYGVNS. The CDR3 spells CASSDATGSGNTIYF. CDR3 nucleotide sequence: TGTGCCAGCAGTGATGCCACAGGGTCTGGAAACACCATATATTTT.

The chain is built from TRBV3-1 (or the pseudogene TRBV3-2) and TRBJ1-2, with D possibly TRBD1 on 5 matching bases. There are 15 residues in the CDR3. The germline V gene has CDR1 LGHDT and CDR2 YNNKEL (reference sequence). V lost 1 base and J lost 8, with 17 bases in between. This CDR3 reads CASSQAGFRGYGYTF. The CDR3, as DNA: TGTGCCAGCAGCCAAGCGGGGTTTCGGGGGTACGGCTACACCTTC.

This chain links TRBV4-1 with TRBJ1-1, with 9 bases aligning to TRBD1. Germline V CDR1 and CDR2: MGHRA, YSYEKL. With 2 bases clipped from V and 2 bases from J, the junction kept 9 bases outside the gene matches. This CDR3 has 17 residues. The CDR3 here is CASSQPRGTGSNTEAFF. The CDR3 DNA is TGCGCCAGCAGCCAACCAAGGGGGACAGGGTCAAACACTGAAGCTTTCTTT.

The J gene is TRBJ1-4, the V gene TRBV18; the match to TRBD1 covers 9 bases. J gave up 5 bases and V 7 bases, and 5 bases lay outside the gene matches. CDR3 length: 14 residues. The germline V gene has CDR1 KGHSH and CDR2 LQKENI. The CDR3 is CASFPGQGNEKLFF. The CDR3 DNA sequence: TGTGCCAGCTTCCCGGGACAGGGAAATGAAAAACTGTTTTTT. Drawing the rest from reference TRBV18 and TRBJ1-4, the complete variable domain is NAGVMQNPRHLVRRRGQEARLRCSPMKGHSHVYWYRQLPEEGLKFMVYLQKENIIDESGMPKERFSAEFPKEGPSILRIQQVVRGDSAAYFCASFPGQGNEKLFFGSGTQLSVL.

The V gene is TRBV7-2, the J gene TRBJ1-2, with 7 bases fitting TRBD1. Germline V CDR1 and CDR2: SGHTA, FQGNSA. The V segment lost 2 bases and the J segment 5 bases; nucleotides outside the gene matches: 8. This CDR3 is 15 amino acids long. The CDR3 DNA sequence: TGTGCCAGCAGCTTAACCGGACAGGCGGTATATGGCTACACCTTC. Residues: CASSLTGQAVYGYTF.

V usage is TRBV5-4 and J usage is TRBJ2-7, with 7 bases fitting TRBD1. Germline CDR1 and CDR2: SGHNT and YYREEE (reference sequence). This CDR3 spans 13 amino acids. V was pared by 9 bases and J by 6 bases, with 12 bases of the junction left unmatched. CDR3 sequence reads: CATSVDRVSEQYF. The DNA for the CDR3 is TGTGCCACTTCAGTCGACAGGGTTAGCGAGCAGTACTTC.

This clone was observed a single time. The chain carries TRBV7-8 and TRBJ2-1; D is unresolved. This CDR3 region has 13 residues. Trimming removed 0 bases from V and 6 bases from J, with 6 bases in between. Germline V lookup: CDR1 SGHVS, CDR2 FQNEAQ. CDR3 nucleotide sequence: TGTGCCAGCAGCTTAGCAGCCGGCAATGAGCAGTTCTTC. Encoded protein: CASSLAAGNEQFF.

The rearrangement uses TRBV7-9 and TRBJ1-2, with TRBD1 as a possible D gene (6 bases). V lost 4 bases and J lost 9, with 12 bases in between. The germline gives CDR1 SEHNR, CDR2 FQNEAQ (reference sequence). This CDR3 comprises 12 residues. CDR3 DNA sequence: TGTGCCAGCAGCTATGACAGGAAGAGCTACACCTTC. Amino acid sequence: CASSYDRKSYTF.

This chain uses TRBV7-2 with TRBJ2-2; TRBD1 aligns across 8 bases. Germline trimming cut 5 bases from V and 7 bases from J; bases unmatched to any gene: 6. The CDR3 totals 14 residues. Germline V gene sequence: CDR1 SGHTA, CDR2 FQGNSA. The CDR3 DNA sequence: TGTGCCAGCAGCCCCAGGGGGCTTAACGGGGAGCTGTTTTTT. This sequence encodes CASSPRGLNGELFF.

This clone occurred a few times. The rearrangement joins TRBV19 to TRBJ1-1; TRBD1 matches at 7 bases. Germline V gives CDR1 LNHDA, CDR2 SQIVND (reference sequence). With 1 base clipped from V and 5 bases from J, the junction kept 4 bases outside the gene matches. This CDR3 comprises 14 residues. The CDR3 sequence: CASSIAGGGTEAFF. DNA for the CDR3: TGTGCCAGTAGTATAGCAGGGGGTGGTACTGAAGCTTTCTTT.

This sequence joins TRBV27 and TRBJ1-2, with a possible D match to TRBD1 (6 bases). Deletions cut 2 bases from V and 2 bases from J, with 9 bases between. CDR3 size: 14 residues. Germline CDR1 is MNHEY and CDR2 is SMNVEV (reference sequence). CDR3 amino acids: CASSLNRANYGYTF. Here the CDR3 DNA reads TGTGCCAGCAGTTTAAACAGGGCCAACTATGGCTACACCTTC.

The chain links TRBV1 to TRBJ2-5; the listed D gene, TRBD2, was not tested against the DNA. TRBV1 is a documented pseudogene. The CDR3 is 17 amino acids. Written as DNA, the CDR3 is TGCACCAGCAGCCAAGAAAGAGCGGGGGGGTACCCGGAGACCCAGTACTTC. It translates to CTSSQERAGGYPETQYF.

This clone was seen a few times. The rearrangement links TRBV10-1 to TRBJ1-5; no reliable D call. This CDR3 is 16 amino acids long. Trimming took off 2 bases at V and 0 bases at J, with 11 bases between the two ends. CDR1 is WNHNN and CDR2 is SYGVQD in the germline V gene (reference sequence). The CDR3 is CASSELQHYSNQPQHF. The CDR3 nucleotides are TGCGCCAGCAGTGAGCTGCAGCACTATAGCAATCAGCCCCAGCATTTT.

J is TRBJ2-1 and V is TRBV11-2; D is possibly TRBD2 (5 bases). The V gene lost 3 bases and the J gene lost 10 bases, with 13 bases spanning the gap. This CDR3 contains 13 residues. Germline loops: CDR1 SGHAT, CDR2 FQNNGV. CDR3 nucleotides: TGTGCCAGCAGCTTGGGTCTGAGAGGGGAGCAGTTCTTC. It yields the protein CASSLGLRGEQFF.

V and J are TRBV4-3 and TRBJ2-3; D unresolved. This CDR3 comprises 14 residues. V was shortened by 0 bases and J by 6 bases, with 10 bases between the two germline ends. Germline loops: CDR1 LGHNA, CDR2 YSLEER. The CDR3 is CASSQDSEADTQYF. CDR3 DNA sequence: TGCGCCAGCAGCCAAGATAGTGAGGCGGATACGCAGTATTTT.

The chain recombines TRBV5-8 with TRBJ1-5, with 8 bases aligning to TRBD1. V was pared by 1 base and J by 6 bases, with 3 bases of the junction left unmatched. The length of the CDR3 is 14 residues. CDR1 is SGHTS and CDR2 is YDEGEE in the germline V gene. Here the CDR3 DNA reads TGTGCCAGCAGCTTGAGCAGGGGGCTTCAGCCCCAGCATTTT. The encoded protein is CASSLSRGLQPQHF.

DNA for the CDR3: TGTGCCAGCAGGTGGACAGGTTCTTACACTGAAGCTTTCTTT. Amino acids: CASRWTGSYTEAFF. The chain uses TRBV28 and TRBJ1-1; 7 bases line up with TRBD1. The length of the CDR3 is 14 residues. V lost 6 bases and J lost 3; bases outside the gene matches: 7. CDR1 and CDR2 from the germline V gene are MDHEN and SYDVKM.

The J gene is TRBJ1-3, the V gene TRBV7-9; D is perhaps TRBD1 (6 bases). The CDR3 runs 16 residues. Trimming shortened V by 3 bases and J by 0 bases, and 12 bases separated the two germline ends. The germline CDR1 and CDR2 sequences are SEHNR and FQNEAQ (reference sequence). This CDR3 reads CASSFARRGSGNTIYF. The CDR3 DNA follows: TGTGCCAGCAGCTTCGCCCGCAGGGGCTCTGGAAACACCATATATTTT. Filled out from reference TRBV7-9 and TRBJ1-3, the complete variable domain reads DTGVSQNPRHKITKRGQNVTFRCDPISEHNRLYWYRQTLGQGPEFLTYFQNEAQLEKSRLLSDRFSAERPKGSFSTLEIQRTEQGDSAMYLCASSFARRGSGNTIYFGEGSWLTVV.

The V and J genes are TRBV24-1 and TRBJ2-1; 9 positions agree with TRBD2. V dropped 6 bases and J dropped 0; count of bases not matched to a gene: 5. Germline assignment: CDR1 KGHDR and CDR2 SFDVKD. This CDR3 is built from 16 residues. CDR3: CATSSTSGFSYNEQFF. The CDR3 DNA reads TGTGCCACCAGTTCAACTAGCGGGTTCTCCTACAATGAGCAGTTCTTC.

This clone appeared once. V gene TRBV28 combines with J gene TRBJ1-5, with 9 positions matching TRBD1. With 6 bases clipped from V and 6 bases from J, the junction kept 6 bases outside the gene matches. Germline V CDR1 and CDR2: MDHEN, SYDVKM. The CDR3 has 14 amino acids. CDR3 sequence: CASRTTGGFQPQHF. CDR3 in DNA: TGTGCCAGCAGGACGACAGGGGGTTTTCAGCCCCAGCATTTT.

This clone was found once. This rearrangement joins TRBV28 to TRBJ2-1; no firm D call. CDR3 length equals 13 residues. V was cut by 5 bases and J by 12 bases, with 17 bases left in between. Germline lookup yields CDR1 MDHEN and CDR2 SYDVKM. For the CDR3, the DNA is TGTGCCAGCAGTAACACCGGGTTTGTGGGGCAGTTCTTC. Protein product: CASSNTGFVGQFF.

The chain has TRBV12-5 and TRBJ1-1, with a possible D match to TRBD1 (5 bases). From germline, CDR1 is LGHNT and CDR2 FRNRAP. The CDR3 totals 13 residues. Trimming shortened V by 4 bases and J by 4 bases, and 10 bases separated the two germline ends. DNA of the CDR3: TGTGCTAGTGGTTGGAGGGGTGGCACTGAAGCTTTCTTT. Its translation is CASGWRGGTEAFF.

The chain joins TRBV5-1 to TRBJ1-4; weak D call: TRBD1 (6 bases). The CDR3 spans 15 residues. The germline V gene encodes CDR1 SGHRS and CDR2 YFSETQ. The V gene lost 4 bases and the J gene lost 3 bases, with 13 bases spanning the gap. The CDR3 loop is CASSEGQTANEKLFF. Here the CDR3 DNA reads TGCGCCAGCAGCGAAGGACAGACAGCTAATGAAAAACTGTTTTTT.

The gene calls are TRBV6-5 and TRBJ2-3; 8 nucleotides agree with TRBD1. The V and J ends lost 6 bases and 4 bases, in that order; junction bases with no gene match: 3. The CDR3 consists of 13 residues. The V gene's germline CDR1 is MNHEY and CDR2 SVGAGI. The CDR3 DNA reads as TGTGCCAGCAGCGGACAGGGTGCAGATACGCAGTATTTT. It yields the protein CASSGQGADTQYF.

Note on this clone: Other nucleotide sequences in the sample specify the same CDR3. The rearrangement joins TRBV3-1 (or the pseudogene TRBV3-2) to TRBJ1-6; possibly TRBD1 for D (6 bases). The CDR3 is made up of 14 amino acids. V dropped 1 base and J dropped 7 bases, with 8 bases sitting between them. Germline V CDR1 and CDR2: LGHDT, YNNKEL (reference sequence). The CDR3 here is CASSQAQGNSPLHF. CDR3 in DNA: TGTGCCAGCAGCCAAGCACAGGGAAATTCACCCCTCCACTTT.

J is TRBJ2-1 and V is TRBV24-1; D may be TRBD1 (5 bases). Germline CDR1 and CDR2: KGHDR and SFDVKD. V shed 11 bases and J shed 5 bases, with 18 bases lying between them. This CDR3 is 14 amino acids long. CDR3 DNA sequence: TGTGCCATCAGCAGGGTCGGCACACACAATGAGCAGTTCTTC. Protein sequence: CAISRVGTHNEQFF.